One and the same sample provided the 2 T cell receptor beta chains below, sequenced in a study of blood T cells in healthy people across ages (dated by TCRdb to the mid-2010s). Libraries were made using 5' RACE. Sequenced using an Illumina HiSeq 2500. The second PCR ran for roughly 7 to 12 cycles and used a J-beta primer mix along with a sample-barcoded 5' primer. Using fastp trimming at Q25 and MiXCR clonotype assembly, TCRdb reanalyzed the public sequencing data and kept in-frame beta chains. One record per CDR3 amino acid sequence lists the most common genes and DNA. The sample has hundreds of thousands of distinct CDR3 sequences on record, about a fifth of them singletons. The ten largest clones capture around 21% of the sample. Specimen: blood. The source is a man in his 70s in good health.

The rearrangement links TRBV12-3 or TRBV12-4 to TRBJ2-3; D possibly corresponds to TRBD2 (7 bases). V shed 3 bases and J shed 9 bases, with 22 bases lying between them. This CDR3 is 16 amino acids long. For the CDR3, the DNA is TGTGCCAGCAGTTTGAGGGGGGGTGGGGCGGCTTTGACGCAGTATTTT. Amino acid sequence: CASSLRGGGAALTQYF.

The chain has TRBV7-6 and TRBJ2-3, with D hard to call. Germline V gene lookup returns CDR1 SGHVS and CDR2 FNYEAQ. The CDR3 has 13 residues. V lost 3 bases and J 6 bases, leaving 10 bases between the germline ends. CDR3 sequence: CASSFMERDTQYF. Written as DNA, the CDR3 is TGTGCCAGCAGCTTTATGGAACGGGATACGCAGTATTTT.